The rows below give T cell receptor beta chains drawn from one sample of a study of response to subunit inactivated influenza vaccine. TCRdb recomputed calls from the RT-PCR reads with MiXCR, one row per CDR3 protein. The data contain about 190,000 distinct CDR3 sequences, roughly 14% of them singletons. The sample in question was CD8+ T cells sorted from PBMCs, obtained around 5 days after vaccination. These receptors came from a man aged 45-60 years who received an inactivated influenza vaccine. The CDR3 runs from the conserved cysteine through the conserved F or W.

v_gene: TRBV5-1; CDR3aa: CASSPLRGTGELFF
v_gene: TRBV10-3; CDR3aa: CAISGAAGGLSETQYF
v_gene: TRBV4-2; CDR3aa: CASSQDWPSGSYEQYF
v_gene: TRBV28; CDR3aa: CASTAPLQKLYNEQFF
v_gene: TRBV5-6; CDR3aa: CASSWNTGGSYEQYF
v_gene: TRBV7-9; CDR3aa: CASSSSGGPSYEQYF
v_gene: TRBV11-2; CDR3aa: CACQNPGAPNEQFF
v_gene: TRBV24-1; CDR3aa: CATSAHRLHEQFF
v_gene: TRBV4-1; CDR3aa: CASSQDDGGAYGEQFF
v_gene: TRBV28; CDR3aa: CASSPGQGAWGNTIYF
v_gene: TRBV4-2; CDR3aa: CASSQGLGEYNEQFF
v_gene: TRBV10-2; CDR3aa: CASSPRAEQYF
v_gene: TRBV28; CDR3aa: CASSTRAGADTQYF
v_gene: TRBV4-3; CDR3aa: CASSPGELAVMNTGELFF
v_gene: TRBV24-1; CDR3aa: CATSDLNGDGYTF
v_gene: TRBV6-5; CDR3aa: CASSYVGTTGQETQYF
v_gene: TRBV15; CDR3aa: CATSRDLGVAKNIQYF
v_gene: TRBV15; CDR3aa: CATSKGAGNEQFF
v_gene: TRBV5-6; CDR3aa: CASSLFAGHQPQHF
v_gene: TRBV15; CDR3aa: CATSTSGGLYNEQFF
v_gene: TRBV11-2; CDR3aa: CASSLGRGQRNTGELFF
v_gene: TRBV10-2; CDR3aa: CASSESASGRNEQFF
v_gene: TRBV28; CDR3aa: CASSLISGGAGNTIYF
v_gene: TRBV9; CDR3aa: CASSVAQGMIDGYTF
v_gene: TRBV27; CDR3aa: CASSPSATLNYGYTF
v_gene: TRBV6-1; CDR3aa: CASKGTSGKNTGELFF
v_gene: TRBV4-3; CDR3aa: CASSQDTPRPNYGYTF
v_gene: TRBV20-1; CDR3aa: CSARDLARPSYEQYF
v_gene: TRBV5-8; CDR3aa: CASSFYGRLQETQYF
v_gene: TRBV11-2; CDR3aa: CASSYGAYNEQFF
v_gene: TRBV5-1; CDR3aa: CASSLVGGDGYTF
v_gene: TRBV6-2/TRBV6-3; CDR3aa: CASSPLFSDQETQYF
v_gene: TRBV5-5; CDR3aa: CASSAGLAGVQETQYF
v_gene: TRBV20-1; CDR3aa: CSARDSYSHEQYF
v_gene: TRBV5-1; CDR3aa: CASSSWTGGNEQFF
v_gene: TRBV2; CDR3aa: CASSTRAGTNEQFF
v_gene: TRBV4-1; CDR3aa: CASSPAAGRENTEAFF
v_gene: TRBV6-1; CDR3aa: CASSDPADRGHEQYF
v_gene: TRBV7-9; CDR3aa: CASSLGGLRGNEQFF
v_gene: TRBV12-3/TRBV12-4; CDR3aa: CASSTGTSGVYNEQFF
v_gene: TRBV5-1; CDR3aa: CASSPRQGPTEAFF
v_gene: TRBV28; CDR3aa: CASSLRTGGMDEQFF
v_gene: TRBV6-2/TRBV6-3; CDR3aa: CASSTDRLVSYNEQFF
v_gene: TRBV2; CDR3aa: CASSWAELAKNIQYF
v_gene: TRBV12-3/TRBV12-4; CDR3aa: CASSWDGYEQYF
v_gene: TRBV29-1; CDR3aa: CSVDGLRGKNYEQYF
v_gene: TRBV20-1; CDR3aa: CSARTEPSTDTQYF
v_gene: TRBV9; CDR3aa: CASSESGGPTDTQYF
v_gene: TRBV12-3/TRBV12-4; CDR3aa: CASSWTDWNEQFF